The entry below describes one TCR beta chain. The sample originates from a study of blood T cell repertoires in COVID-19. Study as a whole: Sites across the United States, Italy and Spain contributed samples from acute and convalescent COVID-19. Sample material is recorded as cDNA or gDNA derived from T cells, B-cell-depleted T cells, or PBMCs.

Authors' methods: Nucleated cell number was recorded as an estimate derived from reference gene primer amplification. The protocol was immunoSEQ multiplex PCR, while the TCRdb copy is restricted to in-frame clones and leaves out a portion. V and J calls and clone size are given by that table; D and trimming were obtained from the DNA. In the table there are around 23,000 clones, roughly 72% of which are singletons. Germline V gives CDR1 MNHEY, CDR2 SVGEGT. The CDR3 has 13 amino acids. With V trimmed by 5 bases and J by 4 bases, 4 bases remained unmatched. The receptor comes from a woman older than 75 with acute or convalescent COVID-19. The rearrangement joins TRBV6-2 or TRBV6-3 to TRBJ1-2, with 7 bases fitting TRBD1. Sequences were obtained from peripheral blood. The DNA for the CDR3 is TGTGCCAGCAGTCAGGACAGGCTCTATGGCTACACCTTC. Protein sequence: CASSQDRLYGYTF.